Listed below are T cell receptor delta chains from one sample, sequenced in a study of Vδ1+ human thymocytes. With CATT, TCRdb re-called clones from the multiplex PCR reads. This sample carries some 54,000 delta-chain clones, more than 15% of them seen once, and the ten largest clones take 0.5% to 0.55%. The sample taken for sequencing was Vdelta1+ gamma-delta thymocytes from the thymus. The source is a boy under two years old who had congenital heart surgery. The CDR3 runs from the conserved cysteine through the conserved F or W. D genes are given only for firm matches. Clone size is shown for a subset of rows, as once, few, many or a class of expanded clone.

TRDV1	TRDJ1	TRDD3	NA	TGTGCTCTTGGGGAACCTTTTAAGGGTTGGGGGATTCCGTACACCGATAAACTCATCTTT	CALGEPFKGWGIPYTDKLIF
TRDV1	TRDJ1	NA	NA	TGTGCTCTTGGGGCCTTCCTACTCTCGGGGGATACGGTGCTCATCTTT	CALGAFLLSGDTVLIF
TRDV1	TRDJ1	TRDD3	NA	TGTGCTCTTGGGGAACTACGTACGGGGGATTGGGACACCGATAAACTCATCTTT	CALGELRTGDWDTDKLIF
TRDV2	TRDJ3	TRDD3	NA	TGTGCCTGTGACGATCCTGGGGGATCCAGCTCCTGGGACACCCGACAGATGTTTTTC	CACDDPGGSSSWDTRQMFF
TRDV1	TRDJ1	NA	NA	TGTGCTCTTGGGGTCCCCTCACTTCTTTACACCGATAAACTCATCTTT	CALGVPSLLYTDKLIF
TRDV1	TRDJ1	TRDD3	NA	TGTGCTCTTGGGGAACTAGAGGGCCCTCCCCCTGGGGGATACGGCACCGATAAACTCATCTTT	CALGELEGPPPGGYGTDKLIF
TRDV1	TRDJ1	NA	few	TGTGCTCTTGGGGAGCGATACAACCCTTACACCGATAAACTCATCTTT	CALGERYNPYTDKLIF
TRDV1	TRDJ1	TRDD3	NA	TGTGCTCTTGGGGAACATCTCGGGGATAGGGGGGAGACCGATAAACTCATCTTT	CALGEHLGDRGETDKLIF
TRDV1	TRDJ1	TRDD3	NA	TGTGCTCTTGGGGATCCTGGTTACGGCCACTGGGGATACACCGATAAACTCATCTTT	CALGDPGYGHWGYTDKLIF
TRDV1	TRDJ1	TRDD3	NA	TGTGCTCTTGGGGACCCTACCCATTTCCCCCGGACTGGGGACTACACCGATAAACTCATCTTT	CALGDPTHFPRTGDYTDKLIF